Presented here are 7 T cell receptor beta chains from one specimen sequenced in a study of shared clonotypes between healthy human individuals. Profiling relied on immunoSEQ multiplex PCR, and the TCRdb table lists in-frame clones only, not all of them. This table holds 2 million to 2.5 million clones, 85% to 95% found once. The sequencing input was naive CD4+ T cells from PBMCs. Subset reported: CD45RA+ positively selected. These receptors were obtained from a man aged 18 to 29 in good health. Some clones in this sample may be carry-over from other donors' samples.

The gene calls are TRBV7-9 and TRBJ2-1, with a weak D call TRBD1 (6 bases). The germline V and J ends were trimmed by 5 bases and 1 base, with 18 bases remaining between them. CDR3 length: 17 amino acids. Germline values: CDR1 SEHNR, CDR2 FQNEAQ (reference sequence). The CDR3 here is CASSLQTGTQSYNEQFF. In nucleotides, the CDR3 is TGTGCCAGCAGCCTACAGACCGGGACACAGTCCTACAATGAGCAGTTCTTC. Full variable domain (rest looked up from reference TRBV7-9 and TRBJ2-1): DTGVSQNPRHKITKRGQNVTFRCDPISEHNRLYWYRQTLGQGPEFLTYFQNEAQLEKSRLLSDRFSAERPKGSFSTLEIQRTEQGDSAMYLCASSLQTGTQSYNEQFFGPGTRLTVL.

The chain carries TRBV7-9 and TRBJ1-3; no clear D gene. V lost 3 bases to trimming and J lost 4 bases, with 10 bases between them. This CDR3 spans 14 amino acids. In germline, CDR1 is SEHNR, CDR2 FQNEAQ (reference sequence). The CDR3 loop is CASSLDLPGNTIYF. CDR3 sequence (DNA): TGTGCCAGCAGCTTGGACCTACCGGGAAACACCATATATTTT.

The chain uses TRBV6-5 and TRBJ1-1, with a weak D call TRBD1 (6 bases). Trimming pared 2 bases from V and 0 bases from J, leaving 10 bases between. Per the germline V gene, CDR1 is MNHEY and CDR2 is SVGAGI. This CDR3 comprises 15 residues. This CDR3 is CASSYAGHLNTEAFF. The DNA of the CDR3 is TGTGCCAGCAGTTACGCGGGACATTTGAACACTGAAGCTTTCTTT.

The chain has TRBV6-6 and TRBJ2-7; D is possibly TRBD2 (5 bases). Looked up from germline, CDR1 is MNHNY and CDR2 is SVGAGI (reference sequence). Trimming took off 11 bases at V and 3 bases at J, with 11 bases between the two ends. The CDR3 is made up of 11 amino acids. The CDR3 coding sequence is TGTGCCGCGGGCGAGATCTACGAGCAGTACTTC. This encodes CAAGEIYEQYF.

The gene calls are TRBV18 and TRBJ2-1; TRBD2 aligns across 12 bases. Germline values: CDR1 KGHSH, CDR2 LQKENI. The V and J ends lost 6 bases and 1 base, in that order; junction bases with no gene match: 4. CDR3 length equals 16 residues. The CDR3 loop is CASSRTSGMSYNEQFF. DNA for the CDR3: TGTGCCAGCTCGCGGACTAGCGGGATGTCCTACAATGAGCAGTTCTTC.

A remark on this clone: Other DNA sequences of this sample code for an identical CDR3. The chain couples TRBV5-4 to TRBJ1-4, with 9 nucleotides matching TRBD1. Germline V gene lookup returns CDR1 SGHNT and CDR2 YYREEE (reference sequence). J gave up 3 bases and V 3 bases, and 3 bases lay outside the gene matches. The CDR3 runs to 15 residues. In DNA form, the CDR3 reads TGTGCCAGCAGCTCCAGACAGGGGGCTAATGAAAAACTGTTTTTT. It encodes CASSSRQGANEKLFF.

The J gene is TRBJ2-7, the V gene TRBV6-1, with no clear D. The CDR3 is 11 residues long. V was pared by 5 bases and J by 2 bases, with 4 bases between. Germline V gene data show CDR1 as MNHNS and CDR2 as SASEGT. The DNA of the CDR3 is TGTGCCAGCAGTCGAACCTACGAGCAGTACTTC. Its translation: CASSRTYEQYF.